This TCR beta chain was identified during a study of sequential checkpoint blockade in melanoma. Overall study: Patients were randomized 1:1 to nivolumab-then-ipilimumab or ipilimumab-then-nivolumab first-line. After both sequences, patients received maintenance nivolumab.

Indicated treatment: randomized to nivolumab then ipilimumab (arm A) or the reverse (arm B). Sorted cells were live CD3+CD8+, lacking CD19 and CD56, from PBMCs. The CDR3 consists of 16 residues. J was trimmed by 2 bases and V by 8 bases; bases with no gene match: 12. Germline CDR1 and CDR2: GTSNPN and SVGIG (reference sequence). TCRdb's table, derived via immunoSEQ multiplex PCR, lists solely in-frame clones and lacks some. The sample yields over 10,000 clones, 82% seen once. Material: CD8+ T cells sorted from blood (inferred from file names), obtained from a patient given nivolumab and ipilimumab in sequence. The source of this sequence is a human donor with melanoma. The V gene is TRBV30, the J gene TRBJ2-3, with 11 bases identical to TRBD2. The CDR3 sequence: CAGGGLAEGDTDTQYF. The CDR3 DNA reads TGTGCCGGGGGGGGACTAGCGGAGGGGGACACAGATACGCAGTATTTT. Together with reference TRBV30 and TRBJ2-3, the CDR3 gives the full variable domain: SQTIHQWPATLVQPVGSPLSLECTVEGTSNPNLYWYRQAAGRGLQLLFYSVGIGQISSEVPQNLSASRPQDRQFILSSKKLLLSDSGFYLCAGGGLAEGDTDTQYFGPGTRLTVL.